This T cell receptor beta chain was found in a study of T-cell memory formation after mild COVID-19. As for the study in general: TCR clusters were mostly confined to one donor each.

In TCRdb, the 5' RACE reads were re-called with MiXCR into one record per CDR3 protein. The table has about 600,000 distinct CDR3 sequences, roughly 22% seen once. CDR3 length: 15 residues. V lost 2 bases to trimming and J lost 1 base; unmatched junction nucleotides: 3. In germline, CDR1 is SGHRS, CDR2 YFSETQ. This clonotype was counted between two and nine times. Material: PBMCs or a T cell subset sorted from them (not recorded which). The sequence was obtained from an adult woman who had mild COVID-19 (a few samples of this study predate the infection). Cell type and time point are not known. This rearrangement joins TRBV5-1 to TRBJ2-7; 10 bases fit TRBD2. CDR3 sequence (DNA): TGCGCCAGCAGCTTCACTAGCGGGAAGTCCTACGAGCAGTACTTC. Its protein is CASSFTSGKSYEQYF.